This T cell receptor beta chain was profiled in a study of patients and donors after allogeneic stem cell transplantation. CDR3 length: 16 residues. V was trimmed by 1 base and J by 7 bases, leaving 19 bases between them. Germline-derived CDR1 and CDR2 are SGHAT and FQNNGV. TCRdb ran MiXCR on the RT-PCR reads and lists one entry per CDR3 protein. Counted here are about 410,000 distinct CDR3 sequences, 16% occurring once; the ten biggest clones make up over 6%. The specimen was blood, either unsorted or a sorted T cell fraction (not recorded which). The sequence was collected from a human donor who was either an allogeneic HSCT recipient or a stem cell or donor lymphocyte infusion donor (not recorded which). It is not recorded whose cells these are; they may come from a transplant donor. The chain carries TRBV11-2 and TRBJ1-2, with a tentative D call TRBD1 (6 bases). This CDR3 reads CASSLGSGDSFGGYTF. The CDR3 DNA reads TGTGCCAGCAGCTTAGGGTCAGGGGATTCTTTCGGTGGCTACACCTTC.